This TCR beta chain was captured by sequencing in a study of blood T cell repertoires in COVID-19. Study in general: Italy, Spain and the United States were the sources of the convalescent and acute COVID-19 samples.

CDR1 is SNHLY, CDR2 FYNNEI, per germline. V lost 3 bases and J lost 4; bases outside the gene matches: 6. The CDR3 spans 15 residues. The table came from immunoSEQ multiplex PCR; TCRdb's copy has only in-frame clones and leaves some out. The sample consists of about 250,000 clones, about nine tenths of them appearing once. Seattle patient enrollment occurred during active infection, with longitudinal follow-up thereafter. This TCR was sampled from a woman in her 30s with COVID-19, enrolled during active disease. The sample taken for sequencing was peripheral blood. This sequence joins TRBV2 and TRBJ2-3; 8 bases are a match to TRBD2. DNA of the CDR3: TGTGCCAGCAGTGATGGGACGGGAGGGCCAGATACGCAGTATTTT. It specifies CASSDGTGGPDTQYF.